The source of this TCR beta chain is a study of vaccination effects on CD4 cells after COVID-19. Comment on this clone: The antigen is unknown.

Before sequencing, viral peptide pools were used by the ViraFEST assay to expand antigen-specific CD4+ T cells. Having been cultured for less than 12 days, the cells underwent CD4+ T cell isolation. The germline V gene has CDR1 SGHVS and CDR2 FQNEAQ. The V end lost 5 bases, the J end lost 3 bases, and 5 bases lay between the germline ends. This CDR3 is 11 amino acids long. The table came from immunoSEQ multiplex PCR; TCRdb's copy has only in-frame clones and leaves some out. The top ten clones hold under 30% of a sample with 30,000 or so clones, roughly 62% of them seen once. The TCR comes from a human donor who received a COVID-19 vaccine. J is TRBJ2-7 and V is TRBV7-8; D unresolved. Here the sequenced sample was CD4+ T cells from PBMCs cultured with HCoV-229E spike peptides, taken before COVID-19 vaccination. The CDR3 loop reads CASSISYEQYF. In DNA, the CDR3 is TGTGCCAGCAGCATCAGCTACGAGCAGTACTTC.